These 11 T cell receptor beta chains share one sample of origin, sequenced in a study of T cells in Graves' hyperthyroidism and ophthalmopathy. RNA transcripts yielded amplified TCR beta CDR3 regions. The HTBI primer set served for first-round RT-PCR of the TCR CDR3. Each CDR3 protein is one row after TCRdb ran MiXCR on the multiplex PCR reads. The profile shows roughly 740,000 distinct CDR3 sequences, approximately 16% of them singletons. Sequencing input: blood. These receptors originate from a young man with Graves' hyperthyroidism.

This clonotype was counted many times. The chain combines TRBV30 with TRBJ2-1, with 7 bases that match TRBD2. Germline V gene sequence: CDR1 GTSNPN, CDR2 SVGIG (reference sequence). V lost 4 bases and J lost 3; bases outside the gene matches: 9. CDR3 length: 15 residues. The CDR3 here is CAWIPSGGNYNEQFF. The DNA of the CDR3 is TGTGCCTGGATCCCTAGCGGAGGGAACTACAATGAGCAGTTCTTC.

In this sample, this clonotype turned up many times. CDR3 bases: TGTGCCAGCAGTTACACGATGACTAGCGGGAGGGCGAGCCATGAGCAGTTCTTC. Protein sequence: CASSYTMTSGRASHEQFF. V and J are TRBV6-2 or TRBV6-3 and TRBJ2-1; 14 nucleotides line up with TRBD2. Trimming took 2 bases from V and 8 from J; bases not matched to a gene: 11. The CDR3 is 18 residues long. Germline V lookup: CDR1 MNHEY, CDR2 SVGEGT.

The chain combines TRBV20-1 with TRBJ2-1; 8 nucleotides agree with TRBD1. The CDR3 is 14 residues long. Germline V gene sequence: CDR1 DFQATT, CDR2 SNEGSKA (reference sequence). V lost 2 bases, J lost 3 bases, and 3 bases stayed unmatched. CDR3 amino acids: CSARWDRFYNEQFF. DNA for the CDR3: TGCAGTGCTAGATGGGACAGGTTCTACAATGAGCAGTTCTTC.

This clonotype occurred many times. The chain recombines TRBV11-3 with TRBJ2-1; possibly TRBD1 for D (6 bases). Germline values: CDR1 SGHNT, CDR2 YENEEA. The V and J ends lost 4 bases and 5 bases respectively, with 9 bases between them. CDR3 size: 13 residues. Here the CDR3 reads CASSYNRDNEQFF. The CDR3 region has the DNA TGTGCCAGCAGCTATAACAGGGACAATGAGCAGTTCTTC.

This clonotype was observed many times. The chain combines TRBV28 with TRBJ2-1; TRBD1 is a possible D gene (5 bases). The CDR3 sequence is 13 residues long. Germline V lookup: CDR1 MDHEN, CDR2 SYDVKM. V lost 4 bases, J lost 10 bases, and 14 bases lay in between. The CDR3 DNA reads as TGTGCCAGCAGTTCCCCAGGGCTCGGGGAGCAGTTCTTC. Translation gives CASSSPGLGEQFF.

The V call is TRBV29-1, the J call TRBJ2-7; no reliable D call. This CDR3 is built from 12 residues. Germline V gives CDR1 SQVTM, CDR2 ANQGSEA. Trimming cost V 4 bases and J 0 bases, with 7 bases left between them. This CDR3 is CSVADTSYEQYF. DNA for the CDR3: TGCAGCGTTGCCGACACCTCCTACGAGCAGTACTTC.

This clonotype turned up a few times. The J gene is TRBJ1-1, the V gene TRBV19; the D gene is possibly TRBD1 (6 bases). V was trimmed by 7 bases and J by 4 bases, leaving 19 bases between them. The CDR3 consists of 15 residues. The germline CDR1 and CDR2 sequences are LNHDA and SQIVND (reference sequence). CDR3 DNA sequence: TGTGCCAGTACCCCTCGGTATACAGGGACCACTGAAGCTTTCTTT. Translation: CASTPRYTGTTEAFF.

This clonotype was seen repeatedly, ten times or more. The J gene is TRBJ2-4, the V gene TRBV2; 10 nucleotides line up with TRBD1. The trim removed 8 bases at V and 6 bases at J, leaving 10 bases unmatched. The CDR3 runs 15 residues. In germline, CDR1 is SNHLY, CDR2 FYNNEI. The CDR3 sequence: CASSTQGQGINIQYF. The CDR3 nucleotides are TGTGCCAGCTCAACACAGGGACAGGGGATAAACATTCAGTACTTC.

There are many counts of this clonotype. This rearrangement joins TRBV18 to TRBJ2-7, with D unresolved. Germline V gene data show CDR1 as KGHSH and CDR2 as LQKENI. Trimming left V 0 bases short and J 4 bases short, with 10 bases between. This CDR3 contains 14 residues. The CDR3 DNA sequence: TGTGCCAGCTCACCACCGATCCGGACGTACGAGCAGTACTTC. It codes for CASSPPIRTYEQYF.

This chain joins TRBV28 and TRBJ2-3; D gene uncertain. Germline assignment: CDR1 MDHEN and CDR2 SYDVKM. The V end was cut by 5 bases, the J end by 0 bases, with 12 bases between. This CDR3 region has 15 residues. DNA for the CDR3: TGTGCCAGCAGTCCAGAATACATTAGCACAGATACGCAGTATTTT. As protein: CASSPEYISTDTQYF. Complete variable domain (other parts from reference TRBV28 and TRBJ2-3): DVKVTQSSRYLVKRTGEKVFLECVQDMDHENMFWYRQDPGLGLRLIYFSYDVKMKEKGDIPEGYSVSREKKERFSLILESASTNQTSMYLCASSPEYISTDTQYFGPGTRLTVL.

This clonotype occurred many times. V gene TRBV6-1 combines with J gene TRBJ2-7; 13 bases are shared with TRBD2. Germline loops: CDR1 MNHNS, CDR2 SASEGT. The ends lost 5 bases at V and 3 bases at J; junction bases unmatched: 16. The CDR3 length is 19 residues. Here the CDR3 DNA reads TGTGCCAGCAGTATAAGACACCTTGGGACTAGCGGGACTCTCTACGAGCAGTACTTC. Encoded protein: CASSIRHLGTSGTLYEQYF.